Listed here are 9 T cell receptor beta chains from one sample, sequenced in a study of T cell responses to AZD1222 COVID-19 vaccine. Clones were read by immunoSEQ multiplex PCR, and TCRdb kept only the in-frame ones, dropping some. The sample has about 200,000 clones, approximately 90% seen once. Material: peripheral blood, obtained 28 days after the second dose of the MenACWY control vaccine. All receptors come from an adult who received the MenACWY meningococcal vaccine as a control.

The DNA for the CDR3 is TGTGCCAGCAGTCCGGGACTCGGCGGATATGGCTACACCTTC. It translates to CASSPGLGGYGYTF. This sequence joins TRBV9 and TRBJ1-2; weak D call: TRBD1 (5 bases). V lost 5 bases and J lost 5, with 16 bases in between. Germline CDR1 is SGDLS and CDR2 is YYNGEE. The CDR3 extends over 14 amino acids.

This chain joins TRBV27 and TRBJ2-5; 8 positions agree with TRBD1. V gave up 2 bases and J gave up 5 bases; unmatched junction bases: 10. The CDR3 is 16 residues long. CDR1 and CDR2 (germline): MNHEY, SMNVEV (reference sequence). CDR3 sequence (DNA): TGTGCCAGCAGTTTAGCGACAGGGGACGGTTGGGAGACCCAGTACTTC. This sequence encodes CASSLATGDGWETQYF.

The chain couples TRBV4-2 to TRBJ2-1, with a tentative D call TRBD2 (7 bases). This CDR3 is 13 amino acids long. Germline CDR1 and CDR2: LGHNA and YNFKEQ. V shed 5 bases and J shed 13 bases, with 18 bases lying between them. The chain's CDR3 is CASSKQGLSQQFF. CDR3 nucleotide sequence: TGTGCCAGCAGCAAACAGGGACTATCCCAACAGTTCTTC.

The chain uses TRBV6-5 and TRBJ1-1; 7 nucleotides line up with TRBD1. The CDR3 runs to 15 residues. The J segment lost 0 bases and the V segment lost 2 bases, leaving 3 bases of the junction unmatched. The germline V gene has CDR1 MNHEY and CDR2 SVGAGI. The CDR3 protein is CASSYRGRMNTEAFF. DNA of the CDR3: TGTGCCAGCAGTTACAGGGGGCGCATGAACACTGAAGCTTTCTTT.

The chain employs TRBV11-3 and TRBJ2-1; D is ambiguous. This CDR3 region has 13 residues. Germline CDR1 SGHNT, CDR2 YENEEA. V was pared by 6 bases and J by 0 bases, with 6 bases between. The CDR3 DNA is TGTGCCAGCAGTTTAAACTCCTACAATGAGCAGTTCTTC. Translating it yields CASSLNSYNEQFF.

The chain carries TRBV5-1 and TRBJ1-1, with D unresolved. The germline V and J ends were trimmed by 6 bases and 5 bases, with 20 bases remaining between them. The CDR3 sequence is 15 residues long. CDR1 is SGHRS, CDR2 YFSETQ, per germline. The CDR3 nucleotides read TGCGCCAGCACCCCGGGTTGGGGTCCGGAGACTGAAGCTTTCTTT. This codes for CASTPGWGPETEAFF.

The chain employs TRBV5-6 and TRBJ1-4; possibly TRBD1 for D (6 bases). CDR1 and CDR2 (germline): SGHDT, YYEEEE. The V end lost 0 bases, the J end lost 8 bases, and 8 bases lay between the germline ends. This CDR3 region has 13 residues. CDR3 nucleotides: TGTGCCAGCAGCTTGGGGGGGCTCGAAAAACTGTTTTTT. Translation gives CASSLGGLEKLFF.

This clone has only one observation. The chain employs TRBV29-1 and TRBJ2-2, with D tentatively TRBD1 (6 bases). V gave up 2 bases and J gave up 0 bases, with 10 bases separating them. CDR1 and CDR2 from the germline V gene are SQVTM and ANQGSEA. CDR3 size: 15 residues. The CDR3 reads CSVEPDSANTGELFF. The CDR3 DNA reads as TGCAGCGTTGAACCGGACAGTGCGAACACCGGGGAGCTGTTTTTT.

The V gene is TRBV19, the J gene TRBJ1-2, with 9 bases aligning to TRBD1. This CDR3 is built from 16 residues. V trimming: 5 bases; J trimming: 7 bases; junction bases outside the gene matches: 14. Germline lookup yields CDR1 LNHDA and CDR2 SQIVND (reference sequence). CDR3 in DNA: TGTGCCAGTAGTCCTGAACAGGGGGCCCTCATACGTGGCTACACCTTC. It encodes CASSPEQGALIRGYTF.